The T cell receptor beta chain under discussion was sequenced for a study of T-cell reconstitution after alpha-beta-depleted transplantation in children. Study findings and constraints: About two months after transplant, alpha-beta T cells reportedly came from several hundred expanded graft clones. Hyperexpanded clones declined; after one year, newly produced T cells mostly supplied diversity. Surviving thymic progenitors and recipient T cells were the source of high TCRbeta diversity at day 60 in some patients.

Researchers prepared the TCRbeta library using unique molecular identifiers, the study reports. A single record per CDR3 protein comes from TCRdb applying MiXCR to the PCR reads. The sample lists approximately 300,000 distinct CDR3 sequences; around a tenth were seen once. The V gene end was trimmed by 4 bases and the J gene end by 10 bases; junction bases not matched to a gene: 1. Per the germline V gene, CDR1 is SGHAT and CDR2 is FQDESV (reference sequence). The CDR3 totals 13 residues. Only a few counts were recorded for this clonotype. Its antigen is not identified. The material sequenced was peripheral blood, taken 180 days after TCRalphabeta/CD19-depleted stem cell transplant. V is TRBV11-1 and J is TRBJ2-3, with 14 bases aligning to TRBD2. The clonotype was recovered from a male patient between 2 and 10 years old who had a stem cell transplant for chronic granulomatous disease, so the T cells may come from the graft donor. CDR3 protein: CASSWTSGRSQYF. CDR3 DNA: TGTGCCAGCAGCTGGACTAGCGGGAGGTCGCAGTATTTT.